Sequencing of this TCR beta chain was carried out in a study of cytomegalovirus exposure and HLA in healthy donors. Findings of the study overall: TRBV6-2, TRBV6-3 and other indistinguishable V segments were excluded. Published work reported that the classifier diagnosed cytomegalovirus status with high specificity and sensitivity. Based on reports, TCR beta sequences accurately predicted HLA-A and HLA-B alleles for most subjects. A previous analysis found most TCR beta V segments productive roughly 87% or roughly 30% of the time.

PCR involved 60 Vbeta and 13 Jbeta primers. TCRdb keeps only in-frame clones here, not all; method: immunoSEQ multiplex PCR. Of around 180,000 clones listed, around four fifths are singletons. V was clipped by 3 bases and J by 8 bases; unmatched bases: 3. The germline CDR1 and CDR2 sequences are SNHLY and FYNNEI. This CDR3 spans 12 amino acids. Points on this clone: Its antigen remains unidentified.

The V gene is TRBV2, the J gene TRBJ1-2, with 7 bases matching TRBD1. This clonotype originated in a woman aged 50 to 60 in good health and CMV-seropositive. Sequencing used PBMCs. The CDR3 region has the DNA TGTGCCAGCAGTGACTACAGGGGCGGCTACACCTTC. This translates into CASSDYRGGYTF.